This paragraph reports one TCR beta chain. Germline loops: CDR1 LGHNA, CDR2 YNFKEQ. The CDR3 is 16 amino acids. V gave up 4 bases and J gave up 7 bases; unmatched junction bases: 10. These data belong to a study of T cell changes during pregnancy in multiple sclerosis. TCRdb's copy holds only in-frame clones and misses some; the assay was immunoSEQ multiplex PCR. The data show 36,000 or so clones, with roughly 90% seen just once and approximately 10% held by the top ten. Here the sequenced sample was CD8+ T cells from peripheral blood mononuclear cells, taken in the third trimester of pregnancy. The sequence was collected from a female donor with multiple sclerosis, enrolled in a pregnancy study. The rearrangement joins TRBV4-2 to TRBJ2-1, with 10 bases that match TRBD1. Here the CDR3 reads CASSRRQGALGNEQFF. Here the CDR3 DNA reads TGTGCCAGCAGCCGACGACAGGGGGCTTTGGGAAATGAGCAGTTCTTC.